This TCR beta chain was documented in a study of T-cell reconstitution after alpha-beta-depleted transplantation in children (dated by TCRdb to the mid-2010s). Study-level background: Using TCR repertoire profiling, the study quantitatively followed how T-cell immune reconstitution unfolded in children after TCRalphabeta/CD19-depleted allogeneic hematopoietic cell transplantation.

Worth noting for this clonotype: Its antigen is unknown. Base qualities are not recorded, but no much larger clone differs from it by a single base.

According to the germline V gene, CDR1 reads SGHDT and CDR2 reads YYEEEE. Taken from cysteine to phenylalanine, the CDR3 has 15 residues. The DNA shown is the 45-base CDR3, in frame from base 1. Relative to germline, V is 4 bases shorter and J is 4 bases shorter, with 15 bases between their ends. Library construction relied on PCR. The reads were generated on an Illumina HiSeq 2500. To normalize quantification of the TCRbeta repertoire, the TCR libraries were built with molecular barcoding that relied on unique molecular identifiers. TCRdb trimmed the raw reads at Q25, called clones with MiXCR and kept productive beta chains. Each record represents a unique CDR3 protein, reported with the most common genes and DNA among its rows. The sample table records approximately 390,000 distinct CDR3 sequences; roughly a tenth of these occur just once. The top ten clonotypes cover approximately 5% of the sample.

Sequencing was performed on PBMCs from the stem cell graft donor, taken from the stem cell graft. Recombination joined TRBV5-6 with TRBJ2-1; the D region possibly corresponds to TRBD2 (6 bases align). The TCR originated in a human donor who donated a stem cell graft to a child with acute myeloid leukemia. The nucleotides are TGTGCCAGCAGCAGACCCGGGACTCGATACAATGAGCAGTTCTTC. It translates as CASSRPGTRYNEQFF. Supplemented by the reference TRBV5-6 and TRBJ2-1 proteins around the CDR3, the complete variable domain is DAGVTQSPTHLIKTRGQQVTLRCSPKSGHDTVSWYQQALGQGPQFIFQYYEEEERQRGNFPDRFSGHQFPNYSSELNVNALLLGDSALYLCASSRPGTRYNEQFFGPGTRLTVL.